Listed below are T cell receptor beta chains from one sample, sequenced in a study of shared clonotypes between healthy human individuals. TCRdb's copy holds only in-frame clones and misses some; the assay was immunoSEQ multiplex PCR. The sample includes roughly 680,000 clones, 55% to 80% of them seen just once. Source material: memory CD4+ T cells sorted from blood. These receptors were taken from a woman younger than 45 in good health. The CDR3 runs from the conserved cysteine through the conserved F or W. The order of the fields is D gene, V gene, J gene, clone size, CDR3 DNA, CDR3 protein. D genes are given only for firm matches. Clone size, where shown, is once, few, many, or a class for clones that have expanded.

-	TRBV7-3	TRBJ2-7	-	TGTGCCAGCAGCCACGGTGACCAGTCCTACGAGCAGTACTTC	CASSHGDQSYEQYF
-	TRBV2	TRBJ2-1	-	TGTGCCAGCAGCTCCTTACAGGCCTACAATGAGCAGTTCTTC	CASSSLQAYNEQFF
TRBD2	TRBV29-1	TRBJ2-1	-	TGCAGCGTTGCCCCTGCGACTAGCGGTAACAATGAGCAGTTCTTC	CSVAPATSGNNEQFF
-	TRBV6-1	TRBJ2-7	-	TGTGCCAGCAGATTTGCTAGGACAGGGAGGGACGAGCAGTACTTC	CASRFARTGRDEQYF
-	TRBV6-5	TRBJ1-1	-	TGTGCCAGCAGTTACTCTCCCGCCATGAACACTGAAGCTTTCTTT	CASSYSPAMNTEAFF
-	TRBV29-1	TRBJ1-1	-	TGCAGCGTACGAACGGAAGGTCCCGGCACTGAAGCTTTCTTT	CSVRTEGPGTEAFF
TRBD2	TRBV6-5	TRBJ2-7	few	TGTGCCAGCAGTGTTAGCGGGACGGGGCTCTACGAGCAGTACTTC	CASSVSGTGLYEQYF
-	TRBV11-3	TRBJ1-1	-	TGTGCCAGCAGCTTAGTATGGTCTGAAGCTTTCTTT	CASSLVWSEAFF
TRBD2	TRBV5-1	TRBJ2-2	-	TGCGCCAGCAGCTTGGTTGCGGGAGTCGGGGAGCTGTTTTTT	CASSLVAGVGELFF
-	TRBV4-2	TRBJ2-4	few	TGTGCCAGCAGCCTGCAGCCGTTACTAGCCAAAAACATTCAGTACTTC	CASSLQPLLAKNIQYF
TRBD1	TRBV12-5	TRBJ2-1	-	TGTGCTAGTGCCGAGACAGGGGGCGCCTACAATGAGCAGTTCTTC	CASAETGGAYNEQFF
-	TRBV19	TRBJ1-1	few	TGTGCCAGTAGTATCGGTGTTGCCAACACTGAAGCTTTCTTT	CASSIGVANTEAFF
TRBD1	TRBV2	TRBJ2-7	few	TGTGCCAGCGGAACAGGGGCCTCCTACGAGCAGTACTTC	CASGTGASYEQYF
TRBD1	TRBV7-9	TRBJ2-2	-	TGTGCCAGCAGCGATAAAGGACAGGGTTTTTCGGCCGGGGAGCTGTTTTTT	CASSDKGQGFSAGELFF
-	TRBV5-1	TRBJ2-3	-	TGCGCCAGCAGCTTGCGGGTCACAGATACGCAGTATTTT	CASSLRVTDTQYF
-	TRBV28	TRBJ1-2	-	TGTGCCAGCAGTTTAGGTAACAGGGTTTCTGGTGGCTACACCTTC	CASSLGNRVSGGYTF
TRBD2	TRBV5-6	TRBJ2-1	few	TGTGCCAGCAGCTTCACTAGCGGGGGTTACAATGAGCAGTTCTTC	CASSFTSGGYNEQFF
-	TRBV28	TRBJ1-1	-	TGTGCCAGCAGTCCGGGCCATCTGAACACTGAAGCTTTCTTT	CASSPGHLNTEAFF
-	TRBV7-9	TRBJ1-2	few	TGTGCCAGCAGCCAGACACGGGAGGGCTATGGCTACACCTTC	CASSQTREGYGYTF
TRBD2	TRBV25-1	TRBJ2-3	-	TGTGCCAGCAGTGAATGGGACGGGAGGGCCGGGGGAGATACGCAGTATTTT	CASSEWDGRAGGDTQYF
-	TRBV28	TRBJ1-5	few	TGTGCCAGCAGGTGGGGGAGGCCCAATCAGCCCCAGCATTTT	CASRWGRPNQPQHF
-	TRBV6-5	TRBJ1-6	-	TGTGCCAGCAGTTACTCGTTTACGGATTCACCCCTCCACTTT	CASSYSFTDSPLHF
TRBD1	TRBV28	TRBJ2-1	-	TGTGCCAGCAGTTTAGGTTATCGGACAGGCCAGAAGTTCTTC	CASSLGYRTGQKFF
-	TRBV5-6	TRBJ2-5	many	TGTGCCAGCAGCTTGGGGCCCGAGGGGCTACAAGAGACCCAGTACTTC	CASSLGPEGLQETQYF
-	TRBV5-1	TRBJ2-2	-	TGCGCCAGCAGCTTCCAGGGGCGAGAGACCGGGGAGCTGTTTTTT	CASSFQGRETGELFF
-	TRBV6-1	TRBJ2-7	-	TGTGCCAGCAGGGGGTGGGGTCCGAGCTCCTACGAGCAGTACTTC	CASRGWGPSSYEQYF
-	TRBV5-1	TRBJ2-2	-	TGCGCCAGCAGCTTTGGCCAGGGGAACACCGGGGAGCTGTTTTTT	CASSFGQGNTGELFF
-	TRBV7-8	TRBJ1-3	few	TGTGCCAGCAGCTTGAGGGGACGTGGAAACACCATATATTTT	CASSLRGRGNTIYF
-	TRBV10-2	TRBJ1-3	-	TGCGCCAGCAGTGAAAATGGGGCTCGAAACACCATATATTTT	CASSENGARNTIYF
-	TRBV4-1	TRBJ1-2	-	TGCGCCAGCAGCCAAGATTTGGGCCTAGAATCGAATCACTATGGCTACACCTTC	CASSQDLGLESNHYGYTF
-	TRBV20-1	TRBJ2-7	-	TGCAGTGCTAGCTTACTCGACGAGCAGTACTTC	CSASLLDEQYF
TRBD1	TRBV4-2	TRBJ1-2	-	TGTGCCAGCAGCCAAGAGTGGGGTGCTATAAGGACAGGGGAAGGGTATGGCTACACCTTC	CASSQEWGAIRTGEGYGYTF
-	TRBV15	TRBJ1-2	-	TGTGCCACCAGCATAAACACTAACTATGGCTACACCTTC	CATSINTNYGYTF
-	TRBV28	TRBJ1-3	-	TGTGCCAGCAAAGGGACCTCTGGAAACACCATATATTTT	CASKGTSGNTIYF
-	TRBV19	TRBJ1-1	few	TGTGCCAGTAGCCTAACTATGGCATCGAACACTGAAGCTTTCTTT	CASSLTMASNTEAFF
TRBD1	TRBV28	TRBJ1-5	few	TGTGCCAGCACCGGGACAGGCAATCAGCCCCAGCATTTT	CASTGTGNQPQHF
-	TRBV2	TRBJ2-1	few	TGTGCCAGCACTGGCCGCAAAAATAACAATGAGCAGTTCTTC	CASTGRKNNNEQFF
-	TRBV6-5	TRBJ1-2	once	TGTGCCAGCAGTTACGTTGGGGGGAACTATGGCTACACCTTC	CASSYVGGNYGYTF
-	TRBV5-1	TRBJ1-2	-	TGCGCCAGCAGCTTGTCGCAGGGACCCAACTATGGCTACACCTTC	CASSLSQGPNYGYTF
TRBD1	TRBV4-1	TRBJ1-2	-	TGCGCCAGCAGCCAATTCACGCGGGACAGGGGGCTTAGCTATGGCTACACCTTC	CASSQFTRDRGLSYGYTF
TRBD1	TRBV5-6	TRBJ1-1	-	TGTGCCAGCAGCCTGGACAGGGGGAACTTAAACACTGAAGCTTTCTTT	CASSLDRGNLNTEAFF
TRBD2	TRBV5-4	TRBJ2-5	-	TGTGCCAGCCACCCGCGGGGGATCCAAGAGACCCAGTACTTC	CASHPRGIQETQYF
TRBD2	TRBV28	TRBJ2-7	-	TGTGCCAGCAGTTCACTAGCGGGGGGGGTCTCCTACGAGCAGTACTTC	CASSSLAGGVSYEQYF
-	TRBV5-4	TRBJ2-2	once	TGTGCCAGCAGCGAGGGCCTAGGCGCCGGGGAGCTGTTTTTT	CASSEGLGAGELFF
-	TRBV27	TRBJ2-4	few	TGTGCCAGCAGTTTATCCTTCGGAAACATTCAGTACTTC	CASSLSFGNIQYF
TRBD2	TRBV11-2	TRBJ2-1	-	TGTGCCAGCAGTTGGGGGGGGAGCTCCTACAATGAGCAGTTCTTC	CASSWGGSSYNEQFF
-	TRBV11-3	TRBJ2-2	once	TGTGCCAGCAGCCGGGACGGGAACACCGGGGAGCTGTTTTTT	CASSRDGNTGELFF
-	TRBV7-9	TRBJ2-7	-	TGTGCCAGCAGCCCCGTTGGCACCTCGGGCGAGCAGTACTTC	CASSPVGTSGEQYF
-	TRBV2	TRBJ2-7	-	TGTGCCAGCAGTGACGAGCGCGAGCAGTACTTC	CASSDEREQYF
TRBD2	TRBV4-2	TRBJ2-1	-	TGTGCCAGCAGCAATAGCGGGGGCTACAATGAGCAGTTCTTC	CASSNSGGYNEQFF
TRBD1	TRBV28	TRBJ2-7	few	TGTGCCAGCAGATCGGGACAGGGGTTTTCCTACGAGCAGTACTTC	CASRSGQGFSYEQYF
TRBD2	TRBV6-1	TRBJ2-7	-	TGTGCCAGCAGTGAAGCTGCGGGAGCCCCCTACGAGCAGTACTTC	CASSEAAGAPYEQYF
-	TRBV19	TRBJ1-1	once	TGTGCCAGTACTGACCTTCGGGGCCGCTACACTGAAGCTTTCTTT	CASTDLRGRYTEAFF
TRBD1	TRBV28	TRBJ2-7	-	TGTGCCAGCAGTCTCCGACAGGGTCGCTACGAGCAGTACTTC	CASSLRQGRYEQYF
TRBD2	TRBV9	TRBJ2-1	-	TGTGCCAGCAGCGTAGGGGGAGGGGACTACAATGAGCAGTTCTTC	CASSVGGGDYNEQFF
TRBD1	TRBV6-1	TRBJ2-1	-	TGTGCCAGCAGTGGGTACTTCCGGGACAGGGGGCCAAATGAGCAGTTCTTC	CASSGYFRDRGPNEQFF
-	TRBV5-1	TRBJ1-5	few	TGCGCCAGCAGCTTGGCGGGAAATCAGCCCCAGCATTTT	CASSLAGNQPQHF
-	TRBV6-5	TRBJ2-1	-	TGTGCCAGCACCGGAGACAATGAGCAGTTCTTC	CASTGDNEQFF